The T cell receptor (beta chain) under discussion was sequenced for a study of shared clonotypes between healthy human individuals. Points from the study as a whole: Lower generation probabilities were found for non-shared clonotypes than for those shared by all four donors.

A note on this clone: Its antigen is undetermined.

Trimming cost V 3 bases and J 1 base, with 10 bases left between them. The CDR3 contains 14 residues. The germline gives CDR1 SGDLS, CDR2 YYNGEE. Profiling relied on immunoSEQ multiplex PCR, and the TCRdb table lists in-frame clones only, not all of them. This repertoire shows approximately 2.3 million clones, roughly 93% found once; its top ten account for 0.39%. This chain connects TRBV9 to TRBJ2-5; D is uncertain. The receptor's source is a man younger than 30 in good health. Some clones in this sample may be carry-over from other donors' samples. Sequencing input: naive CD4+ T cells from PBMCs. This sample's subset: CD45RA+ positively selected. In nucleotides, the CDR3 is TGTGCCAGCAGCGCTGGACGGCGCCAAGAGACCCAGTACTTC. The encoded protein is CASSAGRRQETQYF.